This T cell receptor (beta chain) was documented in a study of T cell changes during pregnancy in multiple sclerosis. This CDR3 has 16 amino acids. Germline V gene data show CDR1 as WSHSY and CDR2 as SAAADI. Sequenced by immunoSEQ multiplex PCR; TCRdb stores in-frame clones only, minus some. Counted here are about 79,000 clones, about 90% occurring once; the ten biggest clones make up 0.4% to 0.6%. About this clone: Germline and junction disagree at one end, which may indicate a read error.

The sequence came from a female donor with multiple sclerosis, enrolled in a pregnancy study. Specimen: CD4+ T cells from peripheral blood mononuclear cells, collected in the second trimester of pregnancy. The chain combines TRBV10-2 with TRBJ2-7, with 10 bases aligning to TRBD2. CDR3 in amino acids: CATSRVPSGGIHEQYF. The CDR3 coding sequence is TGCGCCACCAGTCGAGTCCCTAGCGGGGGCATCCACGAGCAGTACTTC.